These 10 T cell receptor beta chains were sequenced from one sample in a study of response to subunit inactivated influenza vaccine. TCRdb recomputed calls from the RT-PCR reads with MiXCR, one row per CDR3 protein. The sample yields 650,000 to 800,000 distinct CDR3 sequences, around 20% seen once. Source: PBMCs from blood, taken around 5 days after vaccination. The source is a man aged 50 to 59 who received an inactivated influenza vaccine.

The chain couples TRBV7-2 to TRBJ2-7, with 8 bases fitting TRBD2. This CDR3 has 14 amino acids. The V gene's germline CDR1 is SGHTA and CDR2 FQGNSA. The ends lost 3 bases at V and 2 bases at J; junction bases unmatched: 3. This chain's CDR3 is CASSFSGAAYEQYF. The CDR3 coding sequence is TGTGCCAGCAGCTTTAGCGGGGCAGCCTACGAGCAGTACTTC.

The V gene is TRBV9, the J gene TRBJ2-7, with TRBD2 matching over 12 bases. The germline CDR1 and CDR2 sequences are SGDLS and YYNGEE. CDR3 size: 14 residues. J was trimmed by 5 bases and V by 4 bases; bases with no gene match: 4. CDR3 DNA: TGTGCCAGCAGCCCTCGACTAGCGGGAGACGAGCAGTACTTC. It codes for CASSPRLAGDEQYF.

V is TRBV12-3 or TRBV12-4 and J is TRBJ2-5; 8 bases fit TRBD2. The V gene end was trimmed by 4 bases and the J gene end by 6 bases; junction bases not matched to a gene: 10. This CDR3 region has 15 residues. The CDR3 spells CASSYSGEASKTQYF. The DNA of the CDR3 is TGTGCCAGCAGTTATAGCGGGGAGGCCTCGAAGACCCAGTACTTC.

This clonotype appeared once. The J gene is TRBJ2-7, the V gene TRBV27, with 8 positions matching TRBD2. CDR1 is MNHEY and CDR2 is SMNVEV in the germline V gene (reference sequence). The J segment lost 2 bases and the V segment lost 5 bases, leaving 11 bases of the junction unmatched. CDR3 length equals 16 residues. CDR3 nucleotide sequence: TGTGCCAGCAGTCTCTCCCAGCGGGGGCGGACCTACGAGCAGTACTTC. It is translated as CASSLSQRGRTYEQYF.

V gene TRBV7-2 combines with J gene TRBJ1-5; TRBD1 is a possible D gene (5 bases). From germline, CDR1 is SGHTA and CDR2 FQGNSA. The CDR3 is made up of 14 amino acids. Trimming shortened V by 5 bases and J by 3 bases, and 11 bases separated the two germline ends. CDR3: CASSPRQFNQPQHF. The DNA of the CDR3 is TGTGCCAGCAGCCCACGACAGTTCAATCAGCCCCAGCATTTT.

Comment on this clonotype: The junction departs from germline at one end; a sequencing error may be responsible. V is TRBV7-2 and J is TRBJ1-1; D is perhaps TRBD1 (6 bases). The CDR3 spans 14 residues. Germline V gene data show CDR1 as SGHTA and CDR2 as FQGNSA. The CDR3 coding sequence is TGTGCCAGCAGGGGGGGGCAGGGTAGTTGGCGGACCCATTTT. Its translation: CASRGGQGSWRTHF.

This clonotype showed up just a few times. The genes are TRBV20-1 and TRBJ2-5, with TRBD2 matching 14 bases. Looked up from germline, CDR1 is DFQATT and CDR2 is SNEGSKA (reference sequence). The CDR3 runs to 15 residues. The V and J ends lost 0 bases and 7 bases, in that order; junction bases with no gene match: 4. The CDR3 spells CSARDGTSGSGTQYF. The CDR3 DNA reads TGCAGTGCTAGAGACGGGACTAGCGGGAGCGGGACCCAGTACTTC.

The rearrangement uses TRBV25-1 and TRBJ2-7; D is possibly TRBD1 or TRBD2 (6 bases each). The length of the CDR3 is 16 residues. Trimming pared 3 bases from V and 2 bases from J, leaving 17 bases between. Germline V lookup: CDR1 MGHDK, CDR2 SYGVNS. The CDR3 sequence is CASSESRGRRPYEQYF. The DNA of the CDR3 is TGTGCCAGCAGTGAGTCCCGGGGGCGGCGACCCTACGAGCAGTACTTC.

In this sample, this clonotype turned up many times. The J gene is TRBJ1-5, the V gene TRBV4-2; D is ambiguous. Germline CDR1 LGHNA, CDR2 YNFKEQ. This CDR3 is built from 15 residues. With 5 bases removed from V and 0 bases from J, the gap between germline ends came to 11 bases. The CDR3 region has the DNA TGTGCCAGCAGCTCCGGACGGAATAGCAATCAGCCCCAGCATTTT. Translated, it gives CASSSGRNSNQPQHF.

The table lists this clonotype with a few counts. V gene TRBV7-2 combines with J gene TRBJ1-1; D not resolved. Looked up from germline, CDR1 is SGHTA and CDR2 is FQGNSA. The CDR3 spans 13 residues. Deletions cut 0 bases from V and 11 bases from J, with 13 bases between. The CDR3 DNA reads TGTGCCAGCAGCTTAGCGTCTGGGTCAACGGCTTTCTTT. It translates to CASSLASGSTAFF.